The 27 T cell receptor beta chains in this list originate from one sample, sequenced in a study of cytomegalovirus exposure and HLA in healthy donors (dated by TCRdb to 2016 to 2017). Library preparation was by the immunoSEQ multiplex PCR assay. For the multiplex PCR, a mixture combining 60 forward primers for TCR Vbeta segments and 13 reverse primers for TCR Jbeta segments was used. TCRdb stores this immuneACCESS table with in-frame sequences only. Part of the clones is absent; in the studies checked, under half of the shortfall reflects unresolved V genes, and no reason is known for the rest. The sample table lists around 50,000 clones, about 80% of them with a count of one. The leading ten clones occupy about 3.1% of the sample. Source material: PBMCs. These receptors were obtained from a man over 45 in good health and CMV-seronegative.

This clone appeared a few times. The chain carries TRBV7-9 and TRBJ1-3; 8 nucleotides align to TRBD1. Germline CDR1 SEHNR, CDR2 FQNEAQ (reference sequence). The V segment lost 6 bases and the J segment 2 bases; nucleotides outside the gene matches: 6. The CDR3 totals 15 residues. CDR3 nucleotide sequence: TGTGCCAGCAGACAATCGACAGGGGCTGGAAACACCATATATTTT. Residues: CASRQSTGAGNTIYF.

The chain uses TRBV4-3 and TRBJ1-2, with TRBD1 identical over 7 bases. V shed 2 bases, J shed 3 bases, and the junction held 0 bases outside the gene matches. Germline CDR1 LGHNA, CDR2 YSLEER. This CDR3 contains 13 residues. This CDR3 is CASSQTGDYGYTF. CDR3 coding DNA: TGCGCCAGCAGCCAAACAGGGGACTATGGCTACACCTTC.

V is TRBV11-2 and J is TRBJ2-3; possibly TRBD1 for D (5 bases). Germline lookup yields CDR1 SGHAT and CDR2 FQNNGV. V was shortened by 4 bases and J by 4 bases, with 21 bases between the two germline ends. This CDR3 comprises 17 residues. CDR3 DNA: TGTGCCAGCAGCTCTAGTTGGGGCTACTCTGCGGCAGATACGCAGTATTTT. It translates to CASSSSWGYSAADTQYF.

The chain uses TRBV19 and TRBJ1-4; D not certain. This CDR3 region has 14 residues. Trimming removed 3 bases at V and 5 bases at J, with 10 bases between. The germline CDR1 and CDR2 sequences are LNHDA and SQIVND (reference sequence). CDR3 in amino acids: CASSMRQPNEKLFF. The CDR3 bases are TGTGCCAGTAGTATGCGGCAACCCAATGAAAAACTGTTTTTT.

The rearrangement uses TRBV30 and TRBJ2-2; tentative D call: TRBD2 (5 bases). Germline CDR1 and CDR2: GTSNPN and SVGIG (reference sequence). V dropped 3 bases and J dropped 1 base, with 12 bases sitting between them. This CDR3 spans 15 amino acids. The DNA for the CDR3 is TGTGCCTGGAGGACTAAGGGTAGGAACACCGGGGAGCTGTTTTTT. Translated, it gives CAWRTKGRNTGELFF.

The chain uses TRBV5-1 and TRBJ2-5; possibly TRBD1 for D (6 bases). Germline CDR1 is SGHRS and CDR2 is YFSETQ. Deletions cut 2 bases from V and 5 bases from J, with 13 bases between. This CDR3 is 14 amino acids long. CDR3 loop: CASSFNDRHETQYF. In DNA form, the CDR3 reads TGCGCCAGCAGCTTCAACGACAGGCATGAGACCCAGTACTTC.

This clone occurred once. The V gene is TRBV6-1, the J gene TRBJ2-1, with 9 bases identical to TRBD2. Germline values: CDR1 MNHNS, CDR2 SASEGT. This CDR3 comprises 15 residues. Losses at the gene ends were 0 bases for V and 9 bases for J; bases not matched to a gene: 6. CDR3 sequence reads: CASSEATLAGSEQFF. In DNA form, the CDR3 reads TGTGCCAGCAGTGAAGCGACGCTAGCGGGGTCTGAGCAGTTCTTC.

The table lists this clone with a few counts. The genes are TRBV4-3 and TRBJ2-7, with D possibly being TRBD1 (6 bases). The CDR3 is 17 residues long. Germline assignment: CDR1 LGHNA and CDR2 YSLEER. Trimming removed 0 bases at V and 0 bases at J, with 15 bases between. As DNA, the CDR3 is TGCGCCAGCAGCCAAGAGGCGGTAACAGGGAGCTCCTACGAGCAGTACTTC. Its protein product is CASSQEAVTGSSYEQYF.

This clone turned up a few times. This sequence joins TRBV7-2 and TRBJ2-7, with D unclear. V was clipped by 1 base and J by 0 bases, with 7 bases between them. The CDR3 is made up of 14 amino acids. CDR1 is SGHTA, CDR2 FQGNSA, per germline. The CDR3 nucleotides are TGTGCCAGCAGCTTAGGTGGCAACTCCTACGAGCAGTACTTC. This codes for CASSLGGNSYEQYF.

The count of this clone is one. The genes are TRBV5-1 and TRBJ2-5; the D gene is possibly TRBD1 (5 bases). This CDR3 has 15 residues. Germline CDR1 SGHRS, CDR2 YFSETQ. V was trimmed by 0 bases and J by 3 bases, leaving 12 bases between them. This CDR3 reads CASSLAVGQEETQYF. Here the CDR3 DNA reads TGCGCCAGCAGCTTGGCCGTAGGACAAGAAGAGACCCAGTACTTC. Drawing the rest from reference TRBV5-1 and TRBJ2-5, the complete variable domain is KAGVTQTPRYLIKTRGQQVTLSCSPISGHRSVSWYQQTPGQGLQFLFEYFSETQRNKGNFPGRFSGRQFSNSRSEMNVSTLELGDSALYLCASSLAVGQEETQYFGPGTRLLVL.

This rearrangement joins TRBV11-2 to TRBJ2-7; tentative D call: TRBD2 (5 bases). The CDR3 has 14 amino acids. V gave up 5 bases and J gave up 0 bases, with 11 bases separating them. CDR1 SGHAT and CDR2 FQNNGV come from the germline V gene. The CDR3 is CASSHTGNSYEQYF. The CDR3 DNA sequence: TGTGCCAGCAGCCATACCGGGAACTCCTACGAGCAGTACTTC.

The chain recombines TRBV2 with TRBJ2-2; D remains ambiguous. Germline loops: CDR1 SNHLY, CDR2 FYNNEI. Trimming left V 4 bases short and J 0 bases short, with 9 bases between. CDR3 size: 15 residues. CDR3 in DNA: TGTGCCAGCAGTGCGGAGAACTCGAACACCGGGGAGCTGTTTTTT. Its translation is CASSAENSNTGELFF.

V is TRBV21-1 and J is TRBJ2-3; the table's TRBD1 call for D was not verified on the DNA. TRBV21-1 is noted as a pseudogene. CDR3 size: 14 residues. The CDR3 spells CASSGTGERNTQYF. The CDR3 coding sequence is TGTGCCAGCAGCGGGACAGGGGAACGGAATACGCAGTATTTT.

CDR3 amino acids: CASSEARRAGYTF. CDR3 DNA sequence: TGTGCCAGCAGTGAAGCTCGGAGGGCTGGCTACACCTTC. The V gene is TRBV6-1, the J gene TRBJ1-2; D is undetermined. The CDR3 runs to 13 residues. V lost 0 bases and J lost 7, with 9 bases in between. Germline V CDR1 and CDR2: MNHNS, SASEGT.

The chain links TRBV7-9 to TRBJ2-3; 15 bases line up with TRBD2. This CDR3 is 19 amino acids long. Losses at the gene ends were 9 bases for V and 5 bases for J; bases not matched to a gene: 18. Germline V gene data show CDR1 as SEHNR and CDR2 as FQNEAQ (reference sequence). The CDR3 region has the DNA TGTGCCAGTGGCGGGACTAGCGGGGGGTACCTCCGGAGGGTAGATACGCAGTATTTT. It translates to CASGGTSGGYLRRVDTQYF.

The chain couples TRBV6-5 to TRBJ1-5; TRBD1 matches at 8 bases. This CDR3 is built from 15 residues. After removal of 6 bases from V and 2 bases from J, the junction contained 6 bases not matched to a gene. Germline V gene sequence: CDR1 MNHEY, CDR2 SVGAGI. The CDR3 loop reads CASSSTGVGNQPQHF. The CDR3 DNA is TGTGCCAGCAGCTCGACAGGGGTGGGCAATCAGCCCCAGCATTTT.

The chain links TRBV10-1 to TRBJ2-7, with a tentative D call TRBD2 (6 bases). The CDR3 covers 17 residues. The ends were cut back, 3 bases at V and 0 bases at J, with 18 bases in the middle. CDR1 and CDR2 (germline): WNHNN, SYGVQD (reference sequence). The CDR3 DNA follows: TGCGCCAGCAGTGACCCGGGGGTAGCGGAGATCTCCTACGAGCAGTACTTC. Its protein product is CASSDPGVAEISYEQYF.

This chain joins TRBV15 and TRBJ2-7, with TRBD1 matching 10 bases. Germline CDR1 and CDR2: LNHNV and YYDKDF (reference sequence). V gave up 3 bases and J gave up 3 bases; unmatched junction bases: 2. The CDR3 sequence is 14 residues long. The CDR3 spells CATSRTGGGYEQYF. CDR3 nucleotides: TGTGCCACCAGCAGGACAGGGGGCGGCTACGAGCAGTACTTC. Variable domain in full (rest from reference TRBV15 and TRBJ2-7): DAMVIQNPRYQVTQFGKPVTLSCSQTLNHNVMYWYQQKSSQAPKLLFHYYDKDFNNEADTPDNFQSRRPNTSFCFLDIRSPGLGDTAMYLCATSRTGGGYEQYFGPGTRLTVT.

The chain carries TRBV7-3 and TRBJ2-2; no definite D call. From germline, CDR1 is SGHTA and CDR2 FQGTGA. CDR3 length: 14 residues. The V end was cut by 2 bases, the J end by 1 base, with 5 bases between. In DNA form, the CDR3 reads TGTGCCAGCAGCTTAGGGCAGAACACCGGGGAGCTGTTTTTT. Encoded protein: CASSLGQNTGELFF.

The chain couples TRBV5-1 to TRBJ1-2, with 9 bases fitting TRBD1. Trimming took 3 bases from V and 7 from J; bases not matched to a gene: 16. The CDR3 is 17 residues long. The germline V gene encodes CDR1 SGHRS and CDR2 YFSETQ. CDR3 region: CASSSQVGQGRRGGYTF. CDR3 DNA: TGCGCCAGCAGCTCCCAAGTGGGACAGGGACGTAGGGGTGGCTACACCTTC.

The chain combines TRBV18 with TRBJ2-3; 7 bases map to TRBD1. The germline gives CDR1 KGHSH, CDR2 LQKENI. The CDR3 runs to 15 residues. Trimming removed 1 base from V and 5 bases from J; junction bases left unmatched: 6. DNA for the CDR3: TGTGCCAGCTCACCACGGGCAGGGGGTGGAGATACGCAGTATTTT. Its protein product is CASSPRAGGGDTQYF.

As regards this clone: This sample includes further DNA sequences coding for the same CDR3. The CDR3 spells CASSLGTATNEKLFF. CDR3 DNA sequence: TGTGCCAGCAGCTTGGGGACAGCAACTAATGAAAAACTGTTTTTT. The rearrangement uses TRBV7-8 and TRBJ1-4; TRBD1 matches at 7 bases. The V gene's germline CDR1 is SGHVS and CDR2 FQNEAQ. The CDR3 extends over 15 amino acids. V trimming: 3 bases; J trimming: 0 bases; junction bases outside the gene matches: 1.

This chain uses TRBV7-2 with TRBJ2-1, with D perhaps matching TRBD2 (5 bases). The CDR3 loop spans 14 amino acids. Germline V lookup: CDR1 SGHTA, CDR2 FQGNSA. V was shortened by 1 base and J by 4 bases, with 8 bases between the two germline ends. For the CDR3, the DNA is TGTGCCAGCAGCTTAGTGGGCGGGTACAATGAGCAGTTCTTC. Protein: CASSLVGGYNEQFF.

The chain joins TRBV18 to TRBJ2-1, with TRBD1 matching over 10 bases. Germline V gene data show CDR1 as KGHSH and CDR2 as LQKENI. The trim removed 1 base at V and 5 bases at J, leaving 5 bases unmatched. The CDR3 is 16 residues long. In DNA, the CDR3 is TGTGCCAGCTCACCACTAGGGACAGGGGTACACAATGAGCAGTTCTTC. The encoded protein is CASSPLGTGVHNEQFF.

The chain's CDR3 is CASRPRGSTDTQYF. Here the CDR3 DNA reads TGTGCCAGCAGACCCAGGGGAAGCACAGATACGCAGTATTTT. The chain joins TRBV28 to TRBJ2-3; a possible D gene is TRBD1 (6 bases). Germline V CDR1 and CDR2: MDHEN, SYDVKM. This CDR3 has 14 residues. Trimming cost V 6 bases and J 0 bases, with 10 bases left between them.

V usage is TRBV4-1 and J usage is TRBJ2-1; TRBD2 matches 12 bases. The V gene's germline CDR1 is MGHRA and CDR2 YSYEKL. CDR3 length: 15 residues. V shed 4 bases and J 6 bases; nucleotides not matched to a gene: 4. CDR3 nucleotides: TGCGCCAGCAGCCCAGGACTAGCGGGAACCAATGAGCAGTTCTTC. This gives the protein CASSPGLAGTNEQFF.

V usage is TRBV7-3 and J usage is TRBJ2-5; possible D gene TRBD1, 5 bases. This CDR3 contains 13 residues. The germline V gene has CDR1 SGHTA and CDR2 FQGTGA. V was pared by 8 bases and J by 2 bases, with 12 bases between. The CDR3 DNA sequence: TGTGCCAGCTCCGCAGGGCAACAAGAGACCCAGTACTTC. Residues: CASSAGQQETQYF.